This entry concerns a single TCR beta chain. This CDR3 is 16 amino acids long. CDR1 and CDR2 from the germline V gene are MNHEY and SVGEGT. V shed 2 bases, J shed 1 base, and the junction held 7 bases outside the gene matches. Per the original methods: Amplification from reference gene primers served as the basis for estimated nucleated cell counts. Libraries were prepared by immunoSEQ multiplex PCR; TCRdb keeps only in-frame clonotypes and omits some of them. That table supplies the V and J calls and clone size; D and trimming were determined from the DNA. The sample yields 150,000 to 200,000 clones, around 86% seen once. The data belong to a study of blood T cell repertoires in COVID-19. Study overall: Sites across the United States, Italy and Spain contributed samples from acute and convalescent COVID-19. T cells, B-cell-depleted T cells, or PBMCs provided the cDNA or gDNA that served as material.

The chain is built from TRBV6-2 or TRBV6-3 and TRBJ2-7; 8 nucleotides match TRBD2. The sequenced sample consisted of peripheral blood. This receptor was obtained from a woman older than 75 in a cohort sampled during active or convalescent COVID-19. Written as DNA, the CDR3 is TGTGCCAGCAGTTACGTCAGCGGGAGCTTATCCTACGAGCAGTACGTC. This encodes CASSYVSGSLSYEQYV.